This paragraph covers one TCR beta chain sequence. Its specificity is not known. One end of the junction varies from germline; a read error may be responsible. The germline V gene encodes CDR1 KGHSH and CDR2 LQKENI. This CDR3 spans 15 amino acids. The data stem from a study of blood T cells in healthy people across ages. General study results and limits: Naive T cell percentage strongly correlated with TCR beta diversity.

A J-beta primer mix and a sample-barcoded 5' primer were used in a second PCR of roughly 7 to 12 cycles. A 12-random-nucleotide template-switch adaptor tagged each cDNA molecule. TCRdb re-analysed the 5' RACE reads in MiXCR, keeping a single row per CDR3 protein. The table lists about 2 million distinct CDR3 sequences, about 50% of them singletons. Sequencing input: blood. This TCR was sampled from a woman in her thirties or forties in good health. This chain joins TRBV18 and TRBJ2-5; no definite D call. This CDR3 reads CASSRVPGHQEAQYF. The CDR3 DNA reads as TGTGCCAGCTCACGGGTCCCGGGCCACCAAGAGGCCCAGTACTTC. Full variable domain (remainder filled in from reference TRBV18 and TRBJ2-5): NAGVMQNPRHLVRRRGQEARLRCSPMKGHSHVYWYRQLPEEGLKFMVYLQKENIIDESGMPKERFSAEFPKEGPSILRIQQVVRGDSAAYFCASSRVPGHQEAQYFGPGTRLLVL.